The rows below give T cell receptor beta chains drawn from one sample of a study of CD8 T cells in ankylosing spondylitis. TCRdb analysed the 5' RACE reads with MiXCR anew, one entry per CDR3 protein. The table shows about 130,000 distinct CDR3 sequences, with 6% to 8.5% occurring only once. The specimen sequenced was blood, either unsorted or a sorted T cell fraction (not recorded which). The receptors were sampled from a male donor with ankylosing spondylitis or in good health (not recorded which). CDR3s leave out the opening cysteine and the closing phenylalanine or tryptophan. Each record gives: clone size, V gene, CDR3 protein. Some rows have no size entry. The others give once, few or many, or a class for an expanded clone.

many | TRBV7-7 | ASSLGLAGGDEQF
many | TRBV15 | ATRKMLEGAVHEQY
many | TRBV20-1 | SARDGSTREQY
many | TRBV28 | ASSLPTVIYEQY
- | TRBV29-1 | SVELRSGGHNEQF
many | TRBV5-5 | ASSLRSVIPSAQY
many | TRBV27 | ASSWDRGGWATDTQY
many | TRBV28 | ASSLTRGGQPQH
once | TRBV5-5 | ASSRGTDRAYNEQF
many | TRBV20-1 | SQQRESDTQY
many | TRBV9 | ASSVSTGVNGYT
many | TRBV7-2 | ASSPNRGGQPQH
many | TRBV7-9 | ASSPPRGLYEQY
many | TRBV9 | ASSDIDRVGNSPLH
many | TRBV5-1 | ASSRIPGQGMTYNSPLH
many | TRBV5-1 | ASSSYRGTNYGYT
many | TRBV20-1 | SASRGHGGNQPQH
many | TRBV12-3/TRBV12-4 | ASSSGGYNEQF
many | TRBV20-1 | SASFFGQDYEQY
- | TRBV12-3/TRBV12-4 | ASSSNRQGYPRQY
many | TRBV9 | ASTPSGNTGELF
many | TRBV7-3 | ASSSRPGYYGYT
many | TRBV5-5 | ASSVGRTDTQY
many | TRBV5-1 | ASSPDRGIYEQY
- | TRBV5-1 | ASSSLRTGTVGYT
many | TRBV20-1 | SARDVQGAYEQY
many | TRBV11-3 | ASGQAGGAGELF